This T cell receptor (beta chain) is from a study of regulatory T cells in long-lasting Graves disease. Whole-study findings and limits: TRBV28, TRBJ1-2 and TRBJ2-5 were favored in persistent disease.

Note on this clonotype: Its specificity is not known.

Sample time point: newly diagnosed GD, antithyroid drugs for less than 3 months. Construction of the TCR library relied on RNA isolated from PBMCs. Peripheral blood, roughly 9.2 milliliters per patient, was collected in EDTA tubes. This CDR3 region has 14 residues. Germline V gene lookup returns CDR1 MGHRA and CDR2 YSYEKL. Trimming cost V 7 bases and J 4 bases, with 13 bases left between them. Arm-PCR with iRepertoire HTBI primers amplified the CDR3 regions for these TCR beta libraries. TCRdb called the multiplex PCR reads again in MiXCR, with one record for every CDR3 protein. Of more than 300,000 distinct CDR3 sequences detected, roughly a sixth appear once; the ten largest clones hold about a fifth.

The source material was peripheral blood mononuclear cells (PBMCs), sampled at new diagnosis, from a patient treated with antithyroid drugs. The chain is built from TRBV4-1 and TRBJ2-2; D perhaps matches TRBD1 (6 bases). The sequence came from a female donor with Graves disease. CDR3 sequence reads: CASTLTGPTGELFF. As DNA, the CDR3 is TGCGCCAGCACATTGACAGGACCCACCGGGGAGCTGTTTTTT.